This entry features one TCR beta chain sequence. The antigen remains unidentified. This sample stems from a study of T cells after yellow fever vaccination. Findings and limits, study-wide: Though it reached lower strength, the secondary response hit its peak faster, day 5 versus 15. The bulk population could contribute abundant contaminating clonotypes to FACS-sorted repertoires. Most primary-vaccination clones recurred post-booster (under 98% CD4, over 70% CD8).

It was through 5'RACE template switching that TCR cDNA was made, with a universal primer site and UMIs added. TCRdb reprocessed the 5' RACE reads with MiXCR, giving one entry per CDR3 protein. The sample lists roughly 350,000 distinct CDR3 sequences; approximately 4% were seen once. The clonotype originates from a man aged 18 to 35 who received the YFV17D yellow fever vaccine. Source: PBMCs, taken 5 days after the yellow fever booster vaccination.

CDR3 sequence (DNA): TGTGCCAGTAGGGACCAGGACTTAAATCAGCCCCAGCATTTT. Its translation is CASRDQDLNQPQHF. The chain carries TRBV19 and TRBJ1-5; D remains ambiguous. CDR1 and CDR2 (germline): LNHDA, SQIVND (reference sequence). The V gene lost 6 bases and the J gene lost 4 bases, with 13 bases spanning the gap. The CDR3 covers 14 residues.